The 20 T cell receptor beta chains below come from one sample, sequenced in a study of blood T cell repertoires in COVID-19. Repertoires were generated with immunoSEQ multiplex PCR, while TCRdb's copy carries only in-frame clones and drops some. The table includes 300,000 to 400,000 clones, about 90% detected once. Sequenced input: peripheral blood. Source of these receptors: a woman between 18 and 30 years old who had recovered from COVID-19.

The gene calls are TRBV10-3 and TRBJ2-7; tentative D call: TRBD2 (5 bases). The CDR3 is 15 amino acids. Germline CDR1 is ENHRY and CDR2 is SYGVKD. Deletions cut 4 bases from V and 6 bases from J, with 19 bases between. The CDR3 nucleotides are TGTGCCATCAGTGCCGGGGTCCCTAATGGCGCCGAGCAGTACGTC. It specifies CAISAGVPNGAEQYV.

The chain joins TRBV3-1 (or the pseudogene TRBV3-2) to TRBJ2-1; 7 bases agree with TRBD2. The V segment lost 4 bases and the J segment 6 bases; nucleotides outside the gene matches: 12. CDR1 is LGHDT and CDR2 is YNNKEL in the germline V gene (reference sequence). The CDR3 extends over 16 amino acids. The CDR3 coding sequence is TGTGCCAGCAGCCGAGCTGGTCTAGCGGCATCCAATGAGCAGTTCTTC. It yields the protein CASSRAGLAASNEQFF.

CDR3 region: CASKRPSNTGELFF. DNA of the CDR3: TGTGCCAGCAAGCGGCCGTCGAACACCGGGGAGCTGTTTTTT. The chain recombines TRBV2 with TRBJ2-2, with D possibly matching TRBD2 (5 bases). V was pared by 7 bases and J by 0 bases, with 9 bases between. The CDR3 totals 14 residues. Germline V gene sequence: CDR1 SNHLY, CDR2 FYNNEI.

The chain joins TRBV5-5 to TRBJ1-4; 7 bases line up with TRBD1. CDR3 length: 14 residues. Trimming removed 0 bases from V and 7 bases from J; junction bases left unmatched: 3. Per the germline V gene, CDR1 is SGHKS and CDR2 is YYEKEE (reference sequence). The CDR3 DNA reads TGTGCCAGCAGCTTGGAGCAGGGGGGTGAAAAACTGTTTTTT. Protein product: CASSLEQGGEKLFF.

The chain is built from TRBV12-5 and TRBJ2-3, with 11 bases lining up with TRBD1. Germline CDR1 is LGHNT and CDR2 is FRNRAP. CDR3 length equals 16 residues. With 5 bases clipped from V and 0 bases from J, the junction kept 4 bases outside the gene matches. The CDR3: CASGQGTGGSTDTQYF. In nucleotides, the CDR3 is TGTGCTAGTGGTCAGGGGACAGGGGGAAGCACAGATACGCAGTATTTT.

J is TRBJ1-1 and V is TRBV18; 9 bases match TRBD1. Germline values: CDR1 KGHSH, CDR2 LQKENI. The CDR3 spans 15 residues. V dropped 2 bases and J dropped 4; count of bases not matched to a gene: 5. The CDR3 spells CASSPETGGITEAFF. In DNA, the CDR3 is TGTGCCAGCTCACCAGAGACAGGGGGGATCACTGAAGCTTTCTTT.

The rearrangement uses TRBV7-9 and TRBJ2-4, with TRBD2 matching 9 bases. After removal of 5 bases from V and 0 bases from J, the junction contained 2 bases not matched to a gene. CDR3 length: 15 amino acids. Germline values: CDR1 SEHNR, CDR2 FQNEAQ (reference sequence). The CDR3 DNA reads as TGTGCCAGCAGCCGAGCGGGGGGAGCCAAAAACATTCAGTACTTC. Translation gives CASSRAGGAKNIQYF. The variable domain in full, completed from reference TRBV7-9 and TRBJ2-4, reads DTGVSQNPRHKITKRGQNVTFRCDPISEHNRLYWYRQTLGQGPEFLTYFQNEAQLEKSRLLSDRFSAERPKGSFSTLEIQRTEQGDSAMYLCASSRAGGAKNIQYFGAGTRLSVL.

CDR3 sequence (DNA): TGTGCCAGCAGCTTGGCCAGGGGGCTTCAGTACGTC. Protein sequence: CASSLARGLQYV. The chain is built from TRBV5-6 and TRBJ2-7; 8 bases are a match to TRBD1. The germline CDR1 and CDR2 sequences are SGHDT and YYEEEE. The ends lost 0 bases at V and 10 bases at J; junction bases unmatched: 3. CDR3 size: 12 residues.

The rearrangement joins TRBV19 to TRBJ2-1; 12 bases are a match to TRBD2. The CDR3 covers 15 residues. V shed 5 bases and J 4 bases; nucleotides not matched to a gene: 3. From germline, CDR1 is LNHDA and CDR2 SQIVND (reference sequence). Written as DNA, the CDR3 is TGTGCCAGTAGTCGGACTAGCGGGGTATACAATGAGCAGTTCTTC. It encodes CASSRTSGVYNEQFF.

The rearrangement joins TRBV5-6 to TRBJ2-1, with 7 nucleotides matching TRBD2. The germline CDR1 and CDR2 sequences are SGHDT and YYEEEE. The CDR3 contains 18 residues. Trimming cost V 1 base and J 1 base; bases outside gene matches: 11. The CDR3 DNA sequence: TGTGCCAGCAGCTTGTCCATTGGGCGGGAGAGGTCCTACAATGAGCAGTTCTTC. Protein: CASSLSIGRERSYNEQFF.

The V gene is TRBV2, the J gene TRBJ1-2; 7 nucleotides align to TRBD1. V lost 2 bases, J lost 0 bases, and 9 bases stayed unmatched. The CDR3 covers 17 residues. Germline V gene data show CDR1 as SNHLY and CDR2 as FYNNEI. The CDR3 DNA sequence: TGTGCCAGCAGTGAATGGGGACAGCGATACTCTAACTATGGCTACACCTTC. Translation: CASSEWGQRYSNYGYTF.

The rearrangement joins TRBV7-6 to TRBJ2-3; TRBD2 aligns across 12 bases. CDR3 length equals 17 residues. Germline CDR1 is SGHVS and CDR2 is FNYEAQ. V was pared by 5 bases and J by 4 bases, with 10 bases of the junction left unmatched. The CDR3 bases are TGTGCCAGCAGCCCGCTAGCGGGAGGGCCGCGGGCAGATACGCAGTATTTT. This gives the protein CASSPLAGGPRADTQYF.

The chain links TRBV11-3 to TRBJ2-3, with a weak D call TRBD2 (6 bases). The CDR3 contains 19 residues. Between the trimmed V and J ends, which lost 0 bases and 6 bases, there was a span of 25 bases. Germline V gives CDR1 SGHNT, CDR2 YENEEA. The CDR3 nucleotides are TGTGCCAGCAGCTTAGATCCCGCTGCCCGATACTCCCGGGGGGATACGCAGTATTTT. Amino acid sequence: CASSLDPAARYSRGDTQYF.

This chain's CDR3 is CASSKAVKGWFYGYTF. The DNA for the CDR3 is TGTGCCAGCAGCAAAGCCGTAAAGGGGTGGTTCTATGGCTACACCTTC. J is TRBJ1-2 and V is TRBV21-1; the table calls TRBD1, which could not be checked here. TRBV21-1 is a pseudogene. This CDR3 contains 16 residues.

The rearrangement uses TRBV15 and TRBJ1-1; D call uncertain. V lost 4 bases to trimming and J lost 11 bases, with 11 bases between them. Germline CDR1 LNHNV, CDR2 YYDKDF (reference sequence). The CDR3 has 11 residues. The CDR3 spells CATSNRGDAFF. In DNA, the CDR3 is TGTGCCACCAGCAACCGGGGTGACGCTTTCTTT.

This chain links TRBV7-6 with TRBJ2-1; 7 bases align to TRBD2. Germline trimming cut 5 bases from V and 2 bases from J; bases unmatched to any gene: 15. The CDR3 contains 18 residues. Germline V lookup: CDR1 SGHVS, CDR2 FNYEAQ. The CDR3 sequence: CASSGRIVGGKTYNEQFF. DNA of the CDR3: TGTGCCAGCAGCGGAAGGATCGTGGGGGGGAAGACCTACAATGAGCAGTTCTTC.

The rearrangement links TRBV6-1 to TRBJ2-1; TRBD1 aligns across 10 bases. Germline-derived CDR1 and CDR2 are MNHNS and SASEGT. The V and J ends lost 3 bases and 7 bases, in that order; junction bases with no gene match: 0. This CDR3 has 13 amino acids. CDR3 loop: CASSEGQGNEQFF. The CDR3 region has the DNA TGTGCCAGCAGTGAGGGACAGGGGAATGAGCAGTTCTTC.

This chain joins TRBV30 and TRBJ2-5; D may be TRBD2 (6 bases). Per the germline V gene, CDR1 is GTSNPN and CDR2 is SVGIG (reference sequence). V was shortened by 5 bases and J by 7 bases, with 23 bases between the two germline ends. CDR3 length: 15 amino acids. The CDR3 nucleotides read TGTGCCTGGGGAGTCCGGGACTTTCCGGGCTGGACCCAGTACTTC. Protein sequence: CAWGVRDFPGWTQYF.

The chain employs TRBV30 and TRBJ2-7, with 9 bases identical to TRBD1. CDR3 length equals 14 residues. With 4 bases clipped from V and 4 bases from J, the junction kept 8 bases outside the gene matches. CDR1 and CDR2 from the germline V gene are GTSNPN and SVGIG (reference sequence). In DNA form, the CDR3 reads TGTGCCTGGAACTATCCCGGGACAGGGTACGAGCAGTACGTC. Amino acids: CAWNYPGTGYEQYV.

The rearrangement links TRBV6-1 to TRBJ1-1; D might be TRBD1 (5 bases). The ends were cut back, 5 bases at V and 1 base at J, with 11 bases in the middle. Germline-derived CDR1 and CDR2 are MNHNS and SASEGT. This CDR3 contains 14 residues. CDR3: CASSSGRGNTEAFF. The CDR3 region has the DNA TGTGCCAGCAGTTCAGGGAGGGGGAACACTGAAGCTTTCTTT.